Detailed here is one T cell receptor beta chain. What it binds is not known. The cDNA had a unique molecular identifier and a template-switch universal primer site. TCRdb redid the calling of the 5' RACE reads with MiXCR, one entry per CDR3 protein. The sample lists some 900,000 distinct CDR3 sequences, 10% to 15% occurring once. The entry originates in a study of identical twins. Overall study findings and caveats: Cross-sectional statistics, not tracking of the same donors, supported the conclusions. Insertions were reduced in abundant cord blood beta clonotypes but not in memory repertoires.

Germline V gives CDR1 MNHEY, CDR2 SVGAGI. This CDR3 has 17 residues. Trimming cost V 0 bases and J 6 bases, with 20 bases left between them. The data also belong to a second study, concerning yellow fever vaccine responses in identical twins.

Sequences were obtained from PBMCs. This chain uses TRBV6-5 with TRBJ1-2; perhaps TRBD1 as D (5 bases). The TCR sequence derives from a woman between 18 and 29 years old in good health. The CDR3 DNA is TGTGCCAGCAGTTACTCGCGGGCGAAGGGGTTACCCCATGGCTACACCTTC. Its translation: CASSYSRAKGLPHGYTF.